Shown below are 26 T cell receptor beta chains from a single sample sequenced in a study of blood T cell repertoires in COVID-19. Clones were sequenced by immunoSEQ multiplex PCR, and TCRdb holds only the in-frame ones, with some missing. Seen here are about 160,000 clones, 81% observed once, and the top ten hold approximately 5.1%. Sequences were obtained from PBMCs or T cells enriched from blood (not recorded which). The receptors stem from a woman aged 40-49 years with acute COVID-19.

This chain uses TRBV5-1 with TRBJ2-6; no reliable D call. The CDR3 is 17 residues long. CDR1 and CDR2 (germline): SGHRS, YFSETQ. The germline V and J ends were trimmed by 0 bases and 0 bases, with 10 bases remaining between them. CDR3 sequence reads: CASSLAQQSSGANVLTF. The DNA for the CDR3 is TGCGCCAGCAGCTTGGCACAGCAAAGCTCTGGGGCCAACGTCCTGACTTTC.

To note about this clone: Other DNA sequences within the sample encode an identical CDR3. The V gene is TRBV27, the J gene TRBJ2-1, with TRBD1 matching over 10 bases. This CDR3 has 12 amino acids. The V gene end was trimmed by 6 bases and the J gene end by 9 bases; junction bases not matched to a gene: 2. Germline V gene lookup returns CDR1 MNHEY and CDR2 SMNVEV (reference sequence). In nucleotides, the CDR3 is TGTGCCAGCAGCTGGACAGGGGGTGAGCAGTTCTTC. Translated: CASSWTGGEQFF.

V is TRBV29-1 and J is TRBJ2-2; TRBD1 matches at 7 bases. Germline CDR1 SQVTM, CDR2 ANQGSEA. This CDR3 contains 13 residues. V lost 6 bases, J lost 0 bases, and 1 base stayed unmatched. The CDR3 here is CSVDRTNTGELFF. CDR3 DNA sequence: TGCAGCGTGGACAGGACGAACACCGGGGAGCTGTTTTTT.

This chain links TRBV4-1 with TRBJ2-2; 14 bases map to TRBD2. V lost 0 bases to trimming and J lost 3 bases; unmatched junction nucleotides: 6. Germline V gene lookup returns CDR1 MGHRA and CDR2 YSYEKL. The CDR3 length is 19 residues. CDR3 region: CASSQDKGLAGVYTGELFF. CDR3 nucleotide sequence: TGCGCCAGCAGCCAAGATAAGGGACTAGCGGGAGTATACACCGGGGAGCTGTTTTTT.

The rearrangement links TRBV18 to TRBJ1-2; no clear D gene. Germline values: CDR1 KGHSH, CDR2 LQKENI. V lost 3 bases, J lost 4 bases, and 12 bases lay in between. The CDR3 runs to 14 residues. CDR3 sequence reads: CASSPPASVYGYTF. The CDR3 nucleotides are TGTGCCAGCTCACCCCCGGCCAGCGTCTATGGCTACACCTTC.

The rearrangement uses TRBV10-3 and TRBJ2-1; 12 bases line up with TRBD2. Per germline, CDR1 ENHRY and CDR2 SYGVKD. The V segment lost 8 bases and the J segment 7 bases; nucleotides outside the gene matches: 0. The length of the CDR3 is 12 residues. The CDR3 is CAIGTSGNEQFF. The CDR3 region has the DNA TGTGCCATCGGGACTAGCGGGAATGAGCAGTTCTTC.

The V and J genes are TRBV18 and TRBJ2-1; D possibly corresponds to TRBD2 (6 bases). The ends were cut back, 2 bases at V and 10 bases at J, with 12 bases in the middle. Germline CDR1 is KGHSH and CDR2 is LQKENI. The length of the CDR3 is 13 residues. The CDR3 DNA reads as TGTGCCAGCTCACCAACGGGAGTAAACGAGCAGTTCTTC. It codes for CASSPTGVNEQFF.

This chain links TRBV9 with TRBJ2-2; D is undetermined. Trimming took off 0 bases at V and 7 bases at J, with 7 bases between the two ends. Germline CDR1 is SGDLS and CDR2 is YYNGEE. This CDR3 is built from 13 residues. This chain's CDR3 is CASSVDPYGELFF. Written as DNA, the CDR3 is TGTGCCAGCAGCGTAGATCCCTACGGGGAGCTGTTTTTT.

For the CDR3, the DNA is TGTGCCAGCAGCTTGATGGGACAGGGAAATGAAGCTTTCTTT. This sequence encodes CASSLMGQGNEAFF. V gene TRBV7-8 combines with J gene TRBJ1-1; TRBD1 matches at 9 bases. The J segment lost 7 bases and the V segment lost 3 bases, leaving 6 bases of the junction unmatched. CDR1 is SGHVS, CDR2 FQNEAQ, per germline. CDR3 size: 14 residues. The variable domain in full, completed from reference TRBV7-8 and TRBJ1-1, reads GAGVSQSPRYKVAKRGQDVALRCDPISGHVSLFWYQQALGQGPEFLTYFQNEAQLDKSGLPSDRFFAERPEGSVSTLKIQRTQQEDSAVYLCASSLMGQGNEAFFGQGTRLTVV.

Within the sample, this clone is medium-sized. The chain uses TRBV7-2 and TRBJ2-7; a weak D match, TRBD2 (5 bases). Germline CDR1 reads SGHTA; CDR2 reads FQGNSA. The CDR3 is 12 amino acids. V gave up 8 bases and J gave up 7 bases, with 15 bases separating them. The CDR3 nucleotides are TGTGCCAGCGGGAGTAGGGTAGGGGAGCAGTACTTC. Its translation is CASGSRVGEQYF.

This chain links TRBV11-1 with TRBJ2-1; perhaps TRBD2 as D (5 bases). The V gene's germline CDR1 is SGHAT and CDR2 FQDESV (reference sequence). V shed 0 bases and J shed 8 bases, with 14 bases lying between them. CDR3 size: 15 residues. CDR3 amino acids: CASSLATIGIDEQFF. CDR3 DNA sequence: TGTGCCAGCAGCTTAGCAACGATCGGGATCGATGAGCAGTTCTTC.

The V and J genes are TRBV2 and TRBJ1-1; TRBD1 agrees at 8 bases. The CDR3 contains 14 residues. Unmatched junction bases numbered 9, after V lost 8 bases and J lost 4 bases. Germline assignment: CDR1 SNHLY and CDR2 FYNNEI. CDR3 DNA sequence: TGTGCCAGCGTACGACAGGGGATAGTCACTGAAGCTTTCTTT. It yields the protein CASVRQGIVTEAFF.

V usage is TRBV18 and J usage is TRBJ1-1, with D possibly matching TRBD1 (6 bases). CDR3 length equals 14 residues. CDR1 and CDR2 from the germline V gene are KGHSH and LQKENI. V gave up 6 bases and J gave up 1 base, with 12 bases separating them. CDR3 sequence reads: CASSAGVPNTEAFF. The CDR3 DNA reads TGTGCCAGCTCCGCAGGGGTACCGAACACTGAAGCTTTCTTT.

CDR3 sequence: CASSERRGADTIYF. Written as DNA, the CDR3 is TGTGCCAGCAGTGAACGGCGCGGGGCAGACACCATATATTTT. This chain connects TRBV6-1 to TRBJ1-3; D possibly corresponds to TRBD1 (5 bases). Looked up from germline, CDR1 is MNHNS and CDR2 is SASEGT. Trimming left V 2 bases short and J 8 bases short, with 13 bases between. The CDR3 contains 14 residues.

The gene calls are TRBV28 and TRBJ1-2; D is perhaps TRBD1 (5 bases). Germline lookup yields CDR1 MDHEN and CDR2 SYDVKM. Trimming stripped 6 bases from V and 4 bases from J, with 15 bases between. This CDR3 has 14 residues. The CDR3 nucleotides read TGTGCCAGCAGCCCGGGGCCGGGGGGCTATGGCTACACCTTC. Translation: CASSPGPGGYGYTF.

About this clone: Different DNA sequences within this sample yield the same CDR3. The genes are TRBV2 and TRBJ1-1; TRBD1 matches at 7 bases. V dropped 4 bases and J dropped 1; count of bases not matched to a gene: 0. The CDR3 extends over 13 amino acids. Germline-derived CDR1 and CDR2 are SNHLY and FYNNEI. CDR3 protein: CASSGDRNTEAFF. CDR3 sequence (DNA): TGTGCCAGCAGTGGGGACAGGAACACTGAAGCTTTCTTT.

The CDR3 DNA sequence: TGTGCCAGCAGTGAATCCAGGGGCGGAAACACCATATATTTT. Protein sequence: CASSESRGGNTIYF. The rearrangement links TRBV2 to TRBJ1-3; a weak D match, TRBD1 (6 bases). The CDR3 is 14 residues long. The germline V gene has CDR1 SNHLY and CDR2 FYNNEI. Trimming shortened V by 2 bases and J by 4 bases, and 9 bases separated the two germline ends.

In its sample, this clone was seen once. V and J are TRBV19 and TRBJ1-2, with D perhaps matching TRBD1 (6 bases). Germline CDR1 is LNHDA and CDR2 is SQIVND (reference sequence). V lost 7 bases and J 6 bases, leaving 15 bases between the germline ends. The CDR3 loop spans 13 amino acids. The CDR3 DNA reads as TGTGCCAGTACGTCAGGGGAAAGAGATGGCTACACCTTC. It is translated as CASTSGERDGYTF. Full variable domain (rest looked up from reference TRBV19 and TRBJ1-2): DGGITQSPKYLFRKEGQNVTLSCEQNLNHDAMYWYRQDPGQGLRLIYYSQIVNDFQKGDIAEGYSVSREKKESFPLTVTSAQKNPTAFYLCASTSGERDGYTFGSGTRLTVV.

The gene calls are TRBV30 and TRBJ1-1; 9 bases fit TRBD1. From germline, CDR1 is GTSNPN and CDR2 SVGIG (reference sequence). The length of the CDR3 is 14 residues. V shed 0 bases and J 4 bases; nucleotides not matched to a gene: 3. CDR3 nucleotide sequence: TGTGCCTGGAGTGTCCAGACAGGGGGCACTGAAGCTTTCTTT. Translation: CAWSVQTGGTEAFF.

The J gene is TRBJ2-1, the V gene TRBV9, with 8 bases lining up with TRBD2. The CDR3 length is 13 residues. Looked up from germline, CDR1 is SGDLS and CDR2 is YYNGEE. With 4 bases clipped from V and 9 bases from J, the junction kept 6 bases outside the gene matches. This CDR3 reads CASSLAGLSEQFF. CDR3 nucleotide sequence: TGTGCCAGCAGCTTAGCGGGACTGAGTGAGCAGTTCTTC.

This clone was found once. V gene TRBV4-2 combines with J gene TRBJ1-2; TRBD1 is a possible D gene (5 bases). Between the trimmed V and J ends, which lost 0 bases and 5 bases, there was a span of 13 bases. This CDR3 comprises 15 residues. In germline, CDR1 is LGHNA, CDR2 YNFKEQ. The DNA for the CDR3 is TGTGCCAGCAGCCAAGATCAGGGCTCGCCATATGGCTACACCTTC. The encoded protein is CASSQDQGSPYGYTF.

This CDR3 reads CASSPPGRSYEQYF. Here the CDR3 DNA reads TGTGCCAGCAGCCCGCCCGGGAGATCCTACGAGCAGTACTTC. J is TRBJ2-7 and V is TRBV3-1 (or the pseudogene TRBV3-2); D is possibly TRBD2 (6 bases). Germline V lookup: CDR1 LGHDT, CDR2 YNNKEL (reference sequence). This CDR3 region has 14 residues. The ends were cut back, 4 bases at V and 1 base at J, with 11 bases in the middle.

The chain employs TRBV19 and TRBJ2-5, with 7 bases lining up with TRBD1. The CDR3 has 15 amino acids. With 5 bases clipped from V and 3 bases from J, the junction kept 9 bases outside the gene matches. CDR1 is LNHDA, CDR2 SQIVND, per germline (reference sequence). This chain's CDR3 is CASSPRQGGKETQYF. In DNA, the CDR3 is TGTGCCAGTAGTCCGCGACAGGGTGGAAAAGAGACCCAGTACTTC.

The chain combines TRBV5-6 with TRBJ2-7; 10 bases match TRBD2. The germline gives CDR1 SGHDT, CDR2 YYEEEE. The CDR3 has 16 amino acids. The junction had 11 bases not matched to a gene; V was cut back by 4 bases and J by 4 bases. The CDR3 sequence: CASSVTASGRKYEQYV. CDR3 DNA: TGTGCCAGCAGCGTCACGGCTAGCGGGAGAAAATACGAGCAGTACGTC.

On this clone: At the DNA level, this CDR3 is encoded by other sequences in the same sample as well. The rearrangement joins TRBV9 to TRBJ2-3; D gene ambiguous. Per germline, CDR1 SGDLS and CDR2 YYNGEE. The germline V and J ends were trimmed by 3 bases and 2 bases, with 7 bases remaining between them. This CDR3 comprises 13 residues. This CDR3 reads CASSGGSTDTQYF. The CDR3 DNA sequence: TGTGCCAGCAGCGGAGGATCCACAGATACGCAGTATTTT.

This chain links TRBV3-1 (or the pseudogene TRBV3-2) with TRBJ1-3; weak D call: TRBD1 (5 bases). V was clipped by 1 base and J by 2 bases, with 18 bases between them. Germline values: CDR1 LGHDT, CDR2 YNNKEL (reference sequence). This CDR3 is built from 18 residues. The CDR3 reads CASSQGLPGGVTGNTIYF. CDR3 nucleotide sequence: TGTGCCAGCAGCCAAGGCCTACCGGGGGGGGTGACTGGAAACACCATATATTTT.